The 10 T cell receptor beta chains given below trace back to one sample, sequenced in a study of blood T cell repertoires in COVID-19. The assay was immunoSEQ multiplex PCR, and TCRdb's table has in-frame clones only and misses some. The sample includes 200,000 to 250,000 clones, approximately 80% seen only once; the top ten take under 2%. Material for sequencing was PBMCs or T cells enriched from blood (not recorded which). The receptors were sampled from a man aged 55 to 70 who had recovered from COVID-19.

The V call is TRBV11-2, the J call TRBJ2-5, with TRBD2 matching over 9 bases. The CDR3 loop spans 16 amino acids. Germline assignment: CDR1 SGHAT and CDR2 FQNNGV. The junction had 5 bases not matched to a gene; V was cut back by 1 base and J by 2 bases. The CDR3 DNA reads as TGTGCCAGCAGCTTAGGTGGGCGGGGGGGACAAGAGACCCAGTACTTC. Protein: CASSLGGRGGQETQYF.

This chain uses TRBV2 with TRBJ1-5; D uncertain. The CDR3 has 14 amino acids. V lost 7 bases, J lost 4 bases, and 14 bases lay in between. Germline CDR1 SNHLY, CDR2 FYNNEI. The CDR3 DNA sequence: TGTGCCAGCACTGGACTGAACAAGAATCAGCCCCAGCATTTT. Its translation: CASTGLNKNQPQHF.

In its sample, this clone was seen once. The chain uses TRBV6-5 and TRBJ1-2; unclear D gene. The CDR3 runs to 14 residues. V shed 0 bases and J shed 4 bases, with 9 bases lying between them. In germline, CDR1 is MNHEY, CDR2 SVGAGI. CDR3 loop: CASSYSPEGYGYTF. The CDR3 nucleotides read TGTGCCAGCAGTTACTCCCCAGAGGGCTATGGCTACACCTTC.

The chain joins TRBV7-9 to TRBJ2-3; 8 nucleotides line up with TRBD2. The CDR3 contains 16 residues. Per the germline V gene, CDR1 is SEHNR and CDR2 is FQNEAQ (reference sequence). J lost 6 bases, V lost 6 bases, and 14 bases had no gene match. Here the CDR3 reads CASSHSIRGGWDTQYF. CDR3 bases: TGTGCCAGCAGTCATAGTATCCGGGGGGGCTGGGATACGCAGTATTTT.

The V call is TRBV7-9, the J call TRBJ1-2; TRBD1 aligns across 11 bases. This CDR3 spans 15 amino acids. V lost 3 bases and J lost 4; bases outside the gene matches: 4. Germline V gene data show CDR1 as SEHNR and CDR2 as FQNEAQ (reference sequence). The CDR3 here is CASSFGGTGGYGYTF. CDR3 DNA sequence: TGTGCCAGCAGCTTTGGGGGGACAGGGGGCTATGGCTACACCTTC. The complete variable domain, with remaining parts taken from reference TRBV7-9 and TRBJ1-2, reads DTGVSQNPRHKITKRGQNVTFRCDPISEHNRLYWYRQTLGQGPEFLTYFQNEAQLEKSRLLSDRFSAERPKGSFSTLEIQRTEQGDSAMYLCASSFGGTGGYGYTFGSGTRLTVV.

The chain has TRBV18 and TRBJ2-1; a possible D gene is TRBD2 (5 bases). Per germline, CDR1 KGHSH and CDR2 LQKENI. This CDR3 region has 13 residues. V dropped 2 bases and J dropped 6 bases, with 8 bases sitting between them. CDR3 sequence reads: CASSPGGFNEQFF. CDR3 coding DNA: TGTGCCAGCTCACCAGGCGGGTTCAATGAGCAGTTCTTC.

This chain uses TRBV5-5 with TRBJ2-7, with D possibly TRBD1 on 6 matching bases. The CDR3 runs to 15 residues. The germline CDR1 and CDR2 sequences are SGHKS and YYEKEE (reference sequence). The V end lost 5 bases, the J end lost 0 bases, and 15 bases lay between the germline ends. The chain's CDR3 is CASSYRQESSYEQYF. The CDR3 region has the DNA TGTGCCAGCAGTTACCGACAGGAGAGCTCCTACGAGCAGTACTTC.

The chain has TRBV4-3 and TRBJ1-1; 8 positions match TRBD1. This CDR3 region has 15 residues. Unmatched junction bases numbered 6, after V lost 2 bases and J lost 4 bases. Germline CDR1 reads LGHNA; CDR2 reads YSLEER. CDR3: CASSQTPDRATEAFF. The CDR3 region has the DNA TGCGCCAGCAGCCAAACCCCGGACAGGGCCACTGAAGCTTTCTTT.

Only a few counts were recorded for this clone. The rearrangement links TRBV7-9 to TRBJ1-2, with 12 bases aligning to TRBD1. The CDR3 spans 17 residues. The germline CDR1 and CDR2 sequences are SEHNR and FQNEAQ (reference sequence). The trim removed 2 bases at V and 0 bases at J, leaving 4 bases unmatched. This CDR3 is CASSLTGTGGTNYGYTF. The CDR3 DNA is TGTGCCAGCAGCTTAACCGGGACAGGGGGCACTAACTATGGCTACACCTTC.

The chain carries TRBV5-1 and TRBJ1-4, with D possibly matching TRBD1 (6 bases). The V end was cut by 4 bases, the J end by 3 bases, with 10 bases between. CDR1 is SGHRS, CDR2 YFSETQ, per germline. The CDR3 contains 14 residues. Here the CDR3 reads CASSPDSPNEKLFF. CDR3 nucleotide sequence: TGCGCCAGCAGCCCGGACAGCCCTAATGAAAAACTGTTTTTT.